This T cell receptor (beta chain) was recovered during a study of blood T cell repertoires in COVID-19. Whole-study context: T cells, B-cell-depleted T cells, or PBMCs supplied cDNA or gDNA.

Per the authors' pipeline: From reference gene primer amplification, estimates of nucleated cell counts were derived. This table comes from immunoSEQ multiplex PCR, and its TCRdb copy is limited to in-frame clones, with some not included. V and J calls and clone size are copied from that table; D and trimming were computed from the DNA. The top ten clones hold about 7% of a sample with fewer than 75,000 clones, approximately 89% of them seen once. The germline V and J ends were trimmed by 9 bases and 0 bases, with 16 bases remaining between them. Germline assignment: CDR1 SGHRS and CDR2 YFSETQ. The CDR3 extends over 14 amino acids.

Sequenced sample: peripheral blood. The clonotype was recovered from a man in his sixties with active or convalescent COVID-19. The V call is TRBV5-1, the J call TRBJ2-7; D remains unclear. The CDR3 region has the DNA TGCGCCACCGCCGCGGTTGCATCCTCCTACGAGCAGTACTTC. Translating gives CATAAVASSYEQYF.